This record covers a single TCR beta chain. The V end was cut by 0 bases, the J end by 8 bases, with 8 bases between. Looked up from germline, CDR1 is SNHLY and CDR2 is FYNNEI. This CDR3 has 14 amino acids. The repertoire was sequenced with immunoSEQ multiplex PCR; TCRdb's copy has only in-frame clones and lacks some. There are 150,000 to 200,000 clones in the sample; around 80% occur only once, and approximately 6.9% lies in the top ten. This specimen belongs to a study of blood T cell repertoires in COVID-19. Study details: Collection of acute and convalescent COVID-19 samples took place in the United States, Italy and Spain.

This receptor was obtained from a man between 60 and 75 years old with acute or convalescent COVID-19. Sequencing was performed on peripheral blood. The chain recombines TRBV2 with TRBJ1-6; D is undetermined. CDR3 DNA sequence: TGTGCCAGCAGTGAAGCGCGGAGGGATTCACCCCTCCACTTT. It encodes CASSEARRDSPLHF.